These 20 T cell receptor beta chains share one sample of origin, sequenced in a study of blood T cells in healthy people across ages. Using a J-beta primer mix together with a sample-barcoded 5' primer, a second PCR was run for roughly 6 to 12 cycles. In TCRdb, the 5' RACE reads were re-called with MiXCR into one record per CDR3 protein. This sample has under 2 million distinct CDR3 sequences; about 31% occur once, and the top ten carry approximately 10%. The specimen sequenced was blood. The receptor set was obtained from a woman aged 30 to 39 in good health.

The chain links TRBV5-1 to TRBJ2-7, with D perhaps TRBD1 (5 bases). The CDR3 loop spans 14 amino acids. V lost 1 base to trimming and J lost 5 bases, with 13 bases between them. The V gene's germline CDR1 is SGHRS and CDR2 YFSETQ. Here the CDR3 DNA reads TGCGCCAGCAGCTTGACCAGGGCAGGAAACGAGCAGTACTTC. Protein: CASSLTRAGNEQYF.

This clonotype was counted only a few times. This rearrangement joins TRBV7-2 to TRBJ2-7; D is unclear. The germline CDR1 and CDR2 sequences are SGHTA and FQGNSA. The germline V and J ends were trimmed by 4 bases and 3 bases, with 10 bases remaining between them. The CDR3 has 13 amino acids. The CDR3 region is CASSSFQNYEQYF. Written as DNA, the CDR3 is TGTGCCAGCAGCTCGTTTCAGAACTACGAGCAGTACTTC.

The V and J genes are TRBV9 and TRBJ2-1; TRBD2 aligns across 7 bases. The CDR3 consists of 15 residues. Germline V lookup: CDR1 SGDLS, CDR2 YYNGEE. V dropped 0 bases and J dropped 3; count of bases not matched to a gene: 3. CDR3 loop: CASSVGSGDYNEQFF. In nucleotides, the CDR3 is TGTGCCAGCAGCGTAGGGAGCGGGGACTACAATGAGCAGTTCTTC.

This clonotype was counted between two and nine times. CDR3 coding DNA: TGCAGTGCTGATGCCGGGACCGTCGCTAGAGAGCAGTACTTC. It is translated as CSADAGTVAREQYF. The chain links TRBV20-1 to TRBJ2-7; D may be TRBD1 or TRBD2 (5 bases each). The germline gives CDR1 DFQATT, CDR2 SNEGSKA (reference sequence). V shed 5 bases and J shed 7 bases, with 21 bases lying between them. The CDR3 contains 14 residues.

The chain is built from TRBV27 and TRBJ2-7, with TRBD2 matching 9 bases. V was clipped by 5 bases and J by 2 bases; unmatched bases: 10. Looked up from germline, CDR1 is MNHEY and CDR2 is SMNVEV (reference sequence). The length of the CDR3 is 16 residues. The CDR3 loop reads CASSQSSSGRTYEQYF. In DNA form, the CDR3 reads TGTGCCAGCAGTCAATCCTCCAGCGGGAGGACCTACGAGCAGTACTTC.

This clonotype was recorded at least ten times. The chain joins TRBV7-2 to TRBJ1-2, with D uncertain. This CDR3 contains 13 residues. CDR1 and CDR2 from the germline V gene are SGHTA and FQGNSA. Trimming stripped 4 bases from V and 4 bases from J, with 10 bases between. Here the CDR3 reads CASSSPGSYGYTF. The DNA for the CDR3 is TGTGCCAGCAGCTCGCCAGGATCCTATGGCTACACCTTC.

This clonotype was detected a few times. J is TRBJ2-5 and V is TRBV20-1; tentatively, D is TRBD2 (5 bases). Trimming pared 6 bases from V and 0 bases from J, leaving 17 bases between. The V gene's germline CDR1 is DFQATT and CDR2 SNEGSKA (reference sequence). The CDR3 has 15 amino acids. The CDR3 loop is CSACEFWGDQETQYF. CDR3 nucleotides: TGCAGTGCCTGTGAATTCTGGGGAGACCAAGAGACCCAGTACTTC.

A few counts support this clonotype. The rearrangement links TRBV12-3 or TRBV12-4 to TRBJ2-3; 9 bases map to TRBD2. The CDR3 is 15 residues long. Trimming took 10 bases from V and 4 from J; bases not matched to a gene: 12. The CDR3 is CATADTGLAPDTQYF. CDR3 DNA sequence: TGTGCCACCGCGGACACCGGACTAGCGCCAGATACGCAGTATTTT.

The chain couples TRBV6-1 to TRBJ1-5; D uncertain. Trimming cost V 2 bases and J 2 bases, with 10 bases left between them. The V gene's germline CDR1 is MNHNS and CDR2 SASEGT. The CDR3 length is 15 residues. The CDR3 DNA is TGTGCCAGCAGTGAATTTGGTATTGGCAATCAGCCCCAGCATTTT. Translated, it gives CASSEFGIGNQPQHF.

This rearrangement joins TRBV6-1 to TRBJ2-3, with TRBD1 matching over 7 bases. Per germline, CDR1 MNHNS and CDR2 SASEGT. The CDR3 totals 16 residues. V shed 2 bases and J 4 bases; nucleotides not matched to a gene: 9. CDR3: CASSETPRGGPDTQYF. CDR3 in DNA: TGTGCCAGCAGTGAAACGCCTAGAGGGGGCCCAGATACGCAGTATTTT.

As regards this clonotype: A read error may account for a junction end that differs from germline. The chain recombines TRBV12-3 or TRBV12-4 with TRBJ1-1; D possibly corresponds to TRBD1 (5 bases). The CDR3 is 13 amino acids. For the CDR3, the DNA is TGTGCCGGCAGTTTAGGTGTGACAGCTGAAGCTTTCTTT. Translating it yields CAGSLGVTAEAFF.

This clonotype was recorded a few times. The chain is built from TRBV11-1 and TRBJ2-1, with TRBD1 matching over 7 bases. CDR3 length: 15 amino acids. V shed 4 bases and J 5 bases; nucleotides not matched to a gene: 8. The germline V gene has CDR1 SGHAT and CDR2 FQDESV (reference sequence). The CDR3 loop is CASSSKTGYDNEQFF. As DNA, the CDR3 is TGTGCCAGCAGCTCCAAGACAGGGTACGACAATGAGCAGTTCTTC. Full variable domain (rest looked up from reference TRBV11-1 and TRBJ2-1): EAEVAQSPRYKITEKSQAVAFWCDPISGHATLYWYRQILGQGPELLVQFQDESVVDDSQLPKDRFSAERLKGVDSTLKIQPAELGDSAMYLCASSSKTGYDNEQFFGPGTRLTVL.

This clonotype has a handful of counts. The gene calls are TRBV12-3 or TRBV12-4 and TRBJ1-1; unclear D gene. Trimming left V 1 base short and J 1 base short, with 7 bases between. The CDR3 has 14 residues. The CDR3 bases are TGTGCCAGCAGTTTAGACACGGAGAACACTGAAGCTTTCTTT. Its protein is CASSLDTENTEAFF.

There are a few counts of this clonotype. J is TRBJ2-7 and V is TRBV5-1; D possibly matches TRBD1 or TRBD2 (5 bases each). The CDR3 has 15 residues. The V end was cut by 4 bases, the J end by 0 bases, with 14 bases between. Germline V gene sequence: CDR1 SGHRS, CDR2 YFSETQ. Here the CDR3 DNA reads TGCGCCAGCAGCGTCCGGGACCGTAGCTCCTACGAGCAGTACTTC. This codes for CASSVRDRSSYEQYF. The full variable domain, completed using reference TRBV5-1 and TRBJ2-7, is KAGVTQTPRYLIKTRGQQVTLSCSPISGHRSVSWYQQTPGQGLQFLFEYFSETQRNKGNFPGRFSGRQFSNSRSEMNVSTLELGDSALYLCASSVRDRSSYEQYFGPGTRLTVT.

V gene TRBV7-3 combines with J gene TRBJ2-3, with 14 bases fitting TRBD2. CDR3 size: 16 residues. CDR1 SGHTA and CDR2 FQGTGA come from the germline V gene. V shed 4 bases and J 4 bases; nucleotides not matched to a gene: 4. The CDR3 loop reads CASSSGLAGGPDTQYF. CDR3 nucleotides: TGTGCCAGCAGCTCAGGACTAGCGGGGGGACCAGATACGCAGTATTTT.

The chain couples TRBV4-2 to TRBJ2-5; D not certain. Germline V gene lookup returns CDR1 LGHNA and CDR2 YNFKEQ. The CDR3 runs to 14 residues. The V end lost 3 bases, the J end lost 2 bases, and 10 bases lay between the germline ends. CDR3 residues: CASSQIWEQETQYF. The CDR3 DNA reads TGTGCCAGCAGCCAGATATGGGAACAAGAGACCCAGTACTTC.

This clonotype has more than one count but fewer than ten. This rearrangement joins TRBV4-1 to TRBJ1-2, with TRBD1 matching over 9 bases. The CDR3 covers 15 residues. Germline V gene sequence: CDR1 MGHRA, CDR2 YSYEKL. V shed 3 bases, J shed 3 bases, and the junction held 5 bases outside the gene matches. The CDR3 protein is CASSHRQGEDYGYTF. For the CDR3, the DNA is TGCGCCAGCAGCCATCGACAGGGGGAGGACTATGGCTACACCTTC.

This clonotype has just a few counts. This chain uses TRBV9 with TRBJ2-1; D might be TRBD1 or TRBD2, each matching 5 bases. With 0 bases removed from V and 6 bases from J, the gap between germline ends came to 10 bases. The germline V gene has CDR1 SGDLS and CDR2 YYNGEE. The CDR3 is 14 residues long. The CDR3 is CASSVVGGSNEQFF. The CDR3 nucleotides are TGTGCCAGCAGCGTAGTTGGGGGTAGCAATGAGCAGTTCTTC.

This clonotype was detected many times. This chain links TRBV20-1 with TRBJ1-6; no firm D call. Trimming removed 6 bases at V and 10 bases at J, with 13 bases between. Germline V gene data show CDR1 as DFQATT and CDR2 as SNEGSKA (reference sequence). The CDR3 covers 12 residues. The CDR3 sequence is CSARNTGSPLHF. CDR3 coding DNA: TGCAGTGCCAGGAACACGGGATCACCCCTCCACTTT.

Comments on this clonotype: At one end the junction does not follow the germline gene, possibly because of a read error. The V call is TRBV29-1, the J call TRBJ1-2; D remains ambiguous. The CDR3 has 12 residues. Germline-derived CDR1 and CDR2 are SQVTM and ANQGSEA. CDR3 loop: CSVESDNNGYTF. CDR3 nucleotide sequence: TGCAGCGTTGAGAGCGATAACAATGGCTACACCTTC.